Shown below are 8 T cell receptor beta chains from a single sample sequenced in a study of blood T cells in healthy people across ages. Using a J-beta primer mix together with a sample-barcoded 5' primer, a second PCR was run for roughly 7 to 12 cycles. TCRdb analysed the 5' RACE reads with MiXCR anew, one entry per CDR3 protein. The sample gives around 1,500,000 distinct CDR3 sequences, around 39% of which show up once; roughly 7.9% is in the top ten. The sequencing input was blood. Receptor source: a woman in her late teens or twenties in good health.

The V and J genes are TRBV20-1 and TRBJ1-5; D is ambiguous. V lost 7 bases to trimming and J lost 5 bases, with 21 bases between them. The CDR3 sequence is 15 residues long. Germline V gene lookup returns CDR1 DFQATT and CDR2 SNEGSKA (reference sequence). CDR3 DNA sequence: TGCAGTGTTCCCCCGCTCGGTAAGGGTTATCAGCCCCAGCATTTT. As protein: CSVPPLGKGYQPQHF.

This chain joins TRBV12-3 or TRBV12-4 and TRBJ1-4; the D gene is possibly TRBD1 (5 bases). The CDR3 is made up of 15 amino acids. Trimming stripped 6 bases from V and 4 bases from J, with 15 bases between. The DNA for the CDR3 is TGTGCCAGCAGGATTCCCGGGGCCGATAATGAAAAACTGTTTTTT. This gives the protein CASRIPGADNEKLFF.

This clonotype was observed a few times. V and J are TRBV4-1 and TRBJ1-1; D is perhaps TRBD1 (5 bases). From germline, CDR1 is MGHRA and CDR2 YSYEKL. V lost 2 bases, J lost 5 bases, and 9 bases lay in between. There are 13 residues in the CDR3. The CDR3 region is CASSQYRGTEAFF. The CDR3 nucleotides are TGCGCCAGCAGCCAATATCGGGGGACTGAAGCTTTCTTT.

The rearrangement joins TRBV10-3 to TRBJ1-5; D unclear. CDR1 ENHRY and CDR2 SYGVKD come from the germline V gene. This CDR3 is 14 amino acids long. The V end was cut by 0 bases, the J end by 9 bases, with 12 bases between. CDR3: CAISESGPAGPQHF. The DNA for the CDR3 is TGTGCCATCAGTGAGTCTGGACCTGCGGGGCCCCAGCATTTT.

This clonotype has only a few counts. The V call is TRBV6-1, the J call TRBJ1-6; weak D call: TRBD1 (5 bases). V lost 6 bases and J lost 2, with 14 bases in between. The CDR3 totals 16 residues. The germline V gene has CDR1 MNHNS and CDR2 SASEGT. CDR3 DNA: TGTGCCAGCAGCCCGGGGGGTTATGCCTATAATTCACCCCTCCACTTT. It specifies CASSPGGYAYNSPLHF.

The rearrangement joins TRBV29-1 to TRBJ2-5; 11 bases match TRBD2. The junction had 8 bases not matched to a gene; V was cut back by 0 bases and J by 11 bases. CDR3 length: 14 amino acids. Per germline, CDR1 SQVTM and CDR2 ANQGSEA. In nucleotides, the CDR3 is TGCAGCGTTGAAGACATATCTAGCGGGGGGAGGCAGTACTTC. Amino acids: CSVEDISSGGRQYF.

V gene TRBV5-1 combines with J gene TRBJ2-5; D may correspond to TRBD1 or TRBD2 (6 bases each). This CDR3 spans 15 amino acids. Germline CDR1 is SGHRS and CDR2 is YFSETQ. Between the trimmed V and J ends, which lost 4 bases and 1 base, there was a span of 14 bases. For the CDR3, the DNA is TGCGCCAGCAGCCGTAACGGGGGCTCCCAAGAGACCCAGTACTTC. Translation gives CASSRNGGSQETQYF.

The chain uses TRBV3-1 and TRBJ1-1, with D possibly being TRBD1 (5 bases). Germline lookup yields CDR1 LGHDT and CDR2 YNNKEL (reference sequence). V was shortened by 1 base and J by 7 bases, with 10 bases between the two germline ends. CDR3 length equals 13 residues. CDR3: CASSQVRVGEAFF. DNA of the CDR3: TGTGCCAGCAGCCAAGTCAGGGTCGGTGAAGCTTTCTTT.